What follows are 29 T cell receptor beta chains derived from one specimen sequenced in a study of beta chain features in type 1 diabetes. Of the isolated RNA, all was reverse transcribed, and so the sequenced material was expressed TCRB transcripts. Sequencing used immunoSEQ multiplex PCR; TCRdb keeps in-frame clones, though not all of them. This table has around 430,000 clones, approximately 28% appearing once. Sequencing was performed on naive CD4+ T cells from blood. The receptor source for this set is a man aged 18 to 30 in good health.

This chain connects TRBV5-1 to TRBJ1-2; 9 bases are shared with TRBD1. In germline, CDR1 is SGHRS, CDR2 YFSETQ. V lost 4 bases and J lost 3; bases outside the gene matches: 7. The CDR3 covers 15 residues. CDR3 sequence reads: CASSPYRGLDYGYTF. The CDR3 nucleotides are TGCGCCAGCAGCCCTTACAGGGGGCTCGACTATGGCTACACCTTC. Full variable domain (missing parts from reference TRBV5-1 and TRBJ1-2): KAGVTQTPRYLIKTRGQQVTLSCSPISGHRSVSWYQQTPGQGLQFLFEYFSETQRNKGNFPGRFSGRQFSNSRSEMNVSTLELGDSALYLCASSPYRGLDYGYTFGSGTRLTVV.

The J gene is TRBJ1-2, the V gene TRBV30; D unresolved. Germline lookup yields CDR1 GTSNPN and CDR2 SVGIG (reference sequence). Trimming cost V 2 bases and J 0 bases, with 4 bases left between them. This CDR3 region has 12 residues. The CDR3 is CAWSTANYGYTF. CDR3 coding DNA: TGTGCCTGGAGTACAGCTAACTATGGCTACACCTTC.

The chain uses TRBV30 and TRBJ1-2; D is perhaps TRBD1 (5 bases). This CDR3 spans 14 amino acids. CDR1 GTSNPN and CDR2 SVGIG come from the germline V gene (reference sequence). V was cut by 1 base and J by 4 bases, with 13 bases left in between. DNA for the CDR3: TGTGCCTGGAGTGACCGGGGGGGGTCCTATGGCTACACCTTC. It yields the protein CAWSDRGGSYGYTF. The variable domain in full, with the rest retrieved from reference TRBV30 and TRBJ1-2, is SQTIHQWPATLVQPVGSPLSLECTVEGTSNPNLYWYRQAAGRGLQLLFYSVGIGQISSEVPQNLSASRPQDRQFILSSKKLLLSDSGFYLCAWSDRGGSYGYTFGSGTRLTVV.

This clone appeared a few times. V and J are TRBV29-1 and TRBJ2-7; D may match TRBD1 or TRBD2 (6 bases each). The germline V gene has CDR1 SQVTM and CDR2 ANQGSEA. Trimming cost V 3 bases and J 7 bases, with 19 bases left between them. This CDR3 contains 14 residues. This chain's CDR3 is CSVEGRDTSGEQYF. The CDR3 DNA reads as TGCAGCGTTGAGGGGCGGGACACGTCTGGGGAGCAGTACTTC.

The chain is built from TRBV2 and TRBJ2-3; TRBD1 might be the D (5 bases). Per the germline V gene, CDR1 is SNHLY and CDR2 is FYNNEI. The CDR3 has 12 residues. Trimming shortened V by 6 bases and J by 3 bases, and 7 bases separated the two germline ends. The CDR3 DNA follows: TGTGCCAGCAGCACAGGAACAGATACGCAGTATTTT. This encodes CASSTGTDTQYF.

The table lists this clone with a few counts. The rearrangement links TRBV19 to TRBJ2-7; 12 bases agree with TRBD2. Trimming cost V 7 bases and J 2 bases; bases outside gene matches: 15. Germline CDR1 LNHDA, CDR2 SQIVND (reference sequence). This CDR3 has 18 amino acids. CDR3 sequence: CASTYRSMRTSGAYEQYF. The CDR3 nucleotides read TGTGCCAGTACCTATAGGTCAATGAGGACTAGCGGGGCCTACGAGCAGTACTTC.

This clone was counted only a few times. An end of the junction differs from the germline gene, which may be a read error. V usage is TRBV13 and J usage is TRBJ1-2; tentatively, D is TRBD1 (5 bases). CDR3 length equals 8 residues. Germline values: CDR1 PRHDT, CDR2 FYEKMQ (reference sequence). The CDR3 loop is CASSKGLF. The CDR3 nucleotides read TGTGCCAGCTCCAAGGGGCTCTTC.

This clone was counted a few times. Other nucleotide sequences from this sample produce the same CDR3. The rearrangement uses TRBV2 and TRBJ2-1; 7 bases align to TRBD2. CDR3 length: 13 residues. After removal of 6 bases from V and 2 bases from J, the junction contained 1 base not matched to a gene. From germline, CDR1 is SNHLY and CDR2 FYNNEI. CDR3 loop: CASRGLAYNEQFF. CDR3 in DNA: TGTGCCAGCAGAGGACTAGCCTACAATGAGCAGTTCTTC. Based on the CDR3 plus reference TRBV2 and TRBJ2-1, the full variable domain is EPEVTQTPSHQVTQMGQEVILRCVPISNHLYFYWYRQILGQKVEFLVSFYNNEISEKSEIFDDQFSVERPDGSNFTLKIRSTKLEDSAMYFCASRGLAYNEQFFGPGTRLTVL.

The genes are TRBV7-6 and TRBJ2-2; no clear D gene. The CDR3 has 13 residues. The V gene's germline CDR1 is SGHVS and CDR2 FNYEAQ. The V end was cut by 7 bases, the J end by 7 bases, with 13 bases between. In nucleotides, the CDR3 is TGTGCCAGCACCCGACGTGGGATCGGGGAGCTGTTTTTT. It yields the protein CASTRRGIGELFF.

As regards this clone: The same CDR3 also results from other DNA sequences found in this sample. The CDR3 DNA follows: TGTGCCAGCAGCTTAGCGGGGACTAGCGGGAGCTACGAGCAGTACTTC. Protein sequence: CASSLAGTSGSYEQYF. This chain links TRBV7-2 with TRBJ2-7, with TRBD2 identical over 14 bases. The CDR3 is 16 amino acids. V lost 0 bases and J lost 3; bases outside the gene matches: 1. In germline, CDR1 is SGHTA, CDR2 FQGNSA.

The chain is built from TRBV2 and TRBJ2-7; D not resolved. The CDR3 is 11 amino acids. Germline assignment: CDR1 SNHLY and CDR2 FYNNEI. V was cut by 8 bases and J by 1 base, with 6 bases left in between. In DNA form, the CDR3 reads TGTGCCAGCTTTCGTTCCTACGAGCAGTACTTC. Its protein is CASFRSYEQYF.

CDR3: CASSPTGLATDTQYF. Here the CDR3 DNA reads TGTGCCAGCTCACCAACGGGACTAGCCACAGATACGCAGTATTTT. V is TRBV18 and J is TRBJ2-3, with 9 bases identical to TRBD2. The CDR3 is 15 residues long. V shed 2 bases and J 2 bases; nucleotides not matched to a gene: 2. Germline V CDR1 and CDR2: KGHSH, LQKENI.

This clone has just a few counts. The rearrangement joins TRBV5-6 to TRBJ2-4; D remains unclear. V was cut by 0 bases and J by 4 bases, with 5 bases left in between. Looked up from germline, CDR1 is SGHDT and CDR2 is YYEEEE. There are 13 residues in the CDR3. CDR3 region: CASSLVEKNIQYF. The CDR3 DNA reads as TGTGCCAGCAGCTTGGTGGAGAAAAACATTCAGTACTTC.

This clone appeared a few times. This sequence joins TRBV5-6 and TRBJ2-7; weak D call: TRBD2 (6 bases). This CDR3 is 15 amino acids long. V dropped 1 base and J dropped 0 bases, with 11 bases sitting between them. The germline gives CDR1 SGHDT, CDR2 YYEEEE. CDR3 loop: CASSLYGSPSYEQYF. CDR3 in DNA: TGTGCCAGCAGCTTGTACGGGAGTCCCTCCTACGAGCAGTACTTC. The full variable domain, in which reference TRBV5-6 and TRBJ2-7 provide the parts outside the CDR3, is DAGVTQSPTHLIKTRGQQVTLRCSPKSGHDTVSWYQQALGQGPQFIFQYYEEEERQRGNFPDRFSGHQFPNYSSELNVNALLLGDSALYLCASSLYGSPSYEQYFGPGTRLTVT.

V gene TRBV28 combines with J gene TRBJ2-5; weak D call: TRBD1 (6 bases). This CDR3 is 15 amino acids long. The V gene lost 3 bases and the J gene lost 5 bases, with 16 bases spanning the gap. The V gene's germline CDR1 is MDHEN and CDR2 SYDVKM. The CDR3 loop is CASSLLGAGVETQYF. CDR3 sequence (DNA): TGTGCCAGCAGTTTGTTGGGAGCAGGGGTGGAGACCCAGTACTTC.

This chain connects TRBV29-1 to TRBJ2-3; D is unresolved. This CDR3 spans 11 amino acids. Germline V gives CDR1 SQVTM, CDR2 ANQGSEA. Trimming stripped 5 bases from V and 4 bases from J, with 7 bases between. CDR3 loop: CSVWSADTQYF. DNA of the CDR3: TGCAGCGTTTGGTCGGCAGATACGCAGTATTTT.

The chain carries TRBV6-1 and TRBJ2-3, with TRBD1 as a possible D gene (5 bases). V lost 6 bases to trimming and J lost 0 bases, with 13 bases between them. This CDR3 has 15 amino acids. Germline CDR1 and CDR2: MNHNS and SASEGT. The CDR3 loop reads CASRLTATSTDTQYF. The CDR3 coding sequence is TGTGCCAGCAGATTGACAGCAACTAGCACAGATACGCAGTATTTT.

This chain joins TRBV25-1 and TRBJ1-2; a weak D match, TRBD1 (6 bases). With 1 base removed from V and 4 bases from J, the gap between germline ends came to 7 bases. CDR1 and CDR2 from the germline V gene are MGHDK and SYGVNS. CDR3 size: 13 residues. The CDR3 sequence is CASSELGAYGYTF. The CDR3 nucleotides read TGTGCCAGCAGTGAATTGGGGGCCTATGGCTACACCTTC.

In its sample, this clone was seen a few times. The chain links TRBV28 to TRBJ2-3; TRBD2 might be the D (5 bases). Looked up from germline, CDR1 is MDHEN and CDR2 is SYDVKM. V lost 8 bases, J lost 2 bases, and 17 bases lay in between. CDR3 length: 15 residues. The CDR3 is CASHWRADYTDTQYF. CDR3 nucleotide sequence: TGTGCCAGCCACTGGCGGGCAGACTACACAGATACGCAGTATTTT. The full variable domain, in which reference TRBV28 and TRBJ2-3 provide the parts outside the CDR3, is DVKVTQSSRYLVKRTGEKVFLECVQDMDHENMFWYRQDPGLGLRLIYFSYDVKMKEKGDIPEGYSVSREKKERFSLILESASTNQTSMYLCASHWRADYTDTQYFGPGTRLTVL.

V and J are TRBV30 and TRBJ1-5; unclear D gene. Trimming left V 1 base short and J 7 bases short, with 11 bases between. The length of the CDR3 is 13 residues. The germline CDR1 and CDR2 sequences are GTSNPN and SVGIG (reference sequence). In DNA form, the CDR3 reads TGTGCCTGGAGTGAACGAGCGGACCAGCCCCAGCATTTT. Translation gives CAWSERADQPQHF.

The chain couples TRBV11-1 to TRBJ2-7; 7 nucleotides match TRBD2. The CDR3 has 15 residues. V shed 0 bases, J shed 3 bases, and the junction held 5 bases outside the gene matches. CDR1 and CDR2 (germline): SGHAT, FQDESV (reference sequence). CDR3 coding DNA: TGTGCCAGCAGCTTAGCGGGGAGGGCCGTCTACGAGCAGTACTTC. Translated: CASSLAGRAVYEQYF.

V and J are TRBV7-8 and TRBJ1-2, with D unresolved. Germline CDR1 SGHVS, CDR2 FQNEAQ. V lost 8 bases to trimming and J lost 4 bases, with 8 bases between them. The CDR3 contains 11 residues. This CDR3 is CASGRPYGYTF. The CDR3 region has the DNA TGTGCCAGCGGCAGACCCTATGGCTACACCTTC.

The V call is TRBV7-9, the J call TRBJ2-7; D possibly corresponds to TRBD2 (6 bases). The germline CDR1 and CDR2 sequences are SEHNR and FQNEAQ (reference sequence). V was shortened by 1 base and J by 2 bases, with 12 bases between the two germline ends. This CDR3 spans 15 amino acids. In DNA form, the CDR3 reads TGTGCCAGCAGCTTAGTTGTCGGCGGGGCCTACGAGCAGTACTTC. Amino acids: CASSLVVGGAYEQYF.

CDR3 sequence: CASSLPQFF. The CDR3 DNA sequence: TGTGCCAGCAGCTTACCCCAGTTCTTC. This chain uses TRBV7-9 with TRBJ2-1; the D is unclear. The germline V and J ends were trimmed by 2 bases and 13 bases, with 3 bases remaining between them. This CDR3 has 9 residues. Germline loops: CDR1 SEHNR, CDR2 FQNEAQ (reference sequence). The complete variable domain, with remaining parts taken from reference TRBV7-9 and TRBJ2-1, reads DTGVSQNPRHKITKRGQNVTFRCDPISEHNRLYWYRQTLGQGPEFLTYFQNEAQLEKSRLLSDRFSAERPKGSFSTLEIQRTEQGDSAMYLCASSLPQFFGPGTRLTVL.

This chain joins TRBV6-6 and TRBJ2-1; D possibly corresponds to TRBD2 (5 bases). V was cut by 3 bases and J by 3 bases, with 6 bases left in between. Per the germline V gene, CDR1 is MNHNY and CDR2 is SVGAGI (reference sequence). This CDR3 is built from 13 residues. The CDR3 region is CASSYEGYNEQFF. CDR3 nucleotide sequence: TGTGCCAGCAGTTATGAGGGCTACAATGAGCAGTTCTTC.

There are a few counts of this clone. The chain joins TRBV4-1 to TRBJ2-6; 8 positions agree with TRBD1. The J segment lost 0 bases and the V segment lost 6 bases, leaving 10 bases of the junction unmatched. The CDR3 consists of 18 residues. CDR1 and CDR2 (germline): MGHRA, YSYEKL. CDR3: CASRLPGQAASGANVLTF. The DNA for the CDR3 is TGCGCCAGCAGGCTCCCGGGACAGGCTGCCTCTGGGGCCAACGTCCTGACTTTC.

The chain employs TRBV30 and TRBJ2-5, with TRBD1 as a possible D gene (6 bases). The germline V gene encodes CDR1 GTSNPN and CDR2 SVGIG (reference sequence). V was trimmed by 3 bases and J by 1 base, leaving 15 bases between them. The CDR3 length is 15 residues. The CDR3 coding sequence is TGTGCCTGGAGGCCGGGACAACAAGCCCAAGAGACCCAGTACTTC. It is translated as CAWRPGQQAQETQYF.

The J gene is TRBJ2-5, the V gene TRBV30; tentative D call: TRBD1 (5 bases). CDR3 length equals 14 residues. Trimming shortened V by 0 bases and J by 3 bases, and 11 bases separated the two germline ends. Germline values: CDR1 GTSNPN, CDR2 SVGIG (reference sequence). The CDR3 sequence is CAWSVDTYKETQYF. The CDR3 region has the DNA TGTGCCTGGAGTGTGGACACCTACAAAGAGACCCAGTACTTC.

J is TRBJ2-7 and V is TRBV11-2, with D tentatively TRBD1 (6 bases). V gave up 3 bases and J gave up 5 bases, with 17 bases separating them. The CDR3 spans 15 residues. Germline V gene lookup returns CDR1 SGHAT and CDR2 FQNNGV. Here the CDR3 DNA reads TGTGCCAGCAGCTTGATTGACAGGCGTTTTCACGAGCAGTACTTC. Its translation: CASSLIDRRFHEQYF.